These T cell receptor beta chains were read from a single sample in a study of T-cell reconstitution after alpha-beta-depleted transplantation in children. Using its own MiXCR run on the PCR reads, TCRdb lists one record per CDR3 protein. The data contain about 500,000 distinct CDR3 sequences, about an eighth of them seen just once; the ten biggest clones take up about 15%. Source: PBMCs, mostly from graft donor cells, taken 180 days after TCRalphabeta/CD19-depleted stem cell transplant. All receptors derive from a female patient aged 2-9 years who had a stem cell transplant for aplastic anemia, so the T cells may come from the graft donor. Each CDR3 is given with its conserved first and last residue. A D gene is named only where the DNA matches it firmly.

TRBV4-3	TRBJ2-1	TRBD2	CASSQLVGRLAWNEQFF
TRBV27	TRBJ2-2	NA	CASSRGLLGTNTGELFF
TRBV3-1	TRBJ2-5	NA	CASSQEGAARIQETQYF
TRBV7-2	TRBJ2-5	TRBD2	CASSFGTSGSFETQYF
TRBV7-2	TRBJ1-6	NA	CASSLAYGHSSYNSPLHF
TRBV28	TRBJ2-5	TRBD2	CASSRRPRTSGETQYF
TRBV12-3/TRBV12-4	TRBJ2-1	TRBD2	CASSVIAGANEQFF
TRBV6-2/TRBV6-3	TRBJ2-1	NA	CASSSPGTPLNEQFF
TRBV5-1	TRBJ2-6	NA	CASSPEGRRGKSSGANVLTF
TRBV23-1	TRBJ2-4	TRBD2	CASSQSGTSRRKNIQYF
TRBV11-2	TRBJ2-7	NA	CASSSRNFAYEQYF
TRBV5-1	TRBJ2-2	TRBD1	CASSPIRGITGELFF
TRBV6-1	TRBJ2-7	NA	CASSDGAGQSYEQYF
TRBV2	TRBJ1-1	TRBD1	CASFTDRAGTEAFF
TRBV7-9	TRBJ1-1	NA	CASSFGRTNTEAFF
TRBV18	TRBJ2-1	NA	CASSPPGQPNEQFF
TRBV24-1	TRBJ2-6	NA	CATSDTGDGLSGANVLTF
TRBV28	TRBJ2-3	TRBD1	CASSEGQAPDTQYF
TRBV28	TRBJ2-7	TRBD2	CASSLVGSGRSLSYEQYF
TRBV6-1	TRBJ2-1	TRBD1	CASSIGQGLGYNEQFF
TRBV10-3	TRBJ1-5	NA	CAISETILTGSNNQPQHF
TRBV24-1	TRBJ1-5	TRBD1	CATSVGQGNNQPQHF
TRBV12-3/TRBV12-4	TRBJ1-1	NA	CASSAWGLNTEVFF
TRBV11-2	TRBJ2-1	TRBD2	CASSLGLAAEQFF
TRBV2	TRBJ2-2	NA	CASRLRVSVGELFF
TRBV4-2	TRBJ2-1	NA	CASSQGSGPYNEQFF
TRBV5-8	TRBJ2-2	TRBD1	CASRQLLDRGTGELFF
TRBV5-1	TRBJ2-2	NA	CASSLTGNTGELFF
TRBV25-1	TRBJ2-1	NA	CASSESWSSYNEQFF
TRBV28	TRBJ2-7	TRBD2	CASSTGGSSYEQYF
TRBV28	TRBJ2-1	TRBD1	CASSLWTGGYNEQFF
TRBV29-1	TRBJ2-7	TRBD1	CSVDRTGDEQYF
TRBV20-1	TRBJ2-7	NA	CSASFSYEQYF
TRBV6-5	TRBJ1-1	NA	CASSYSRSNSAFF
TRBV19	TRBJ2-5	NA	CASSITWVGETQYF
TRBV4-1	TRBJ2-3	NA	CASSQVDGGTFTDTQYF
TRBV7-7	TRBJ2-1	NA	CAVGAEGSHEQFF
TRBV7-2	TRBJ2-3	TRBD2	CASSPSGSGSTDTQYF
TRBV6-5	TRBJ2-1	TRBD2	CASSYPGTTGEQFF
TRBV6-1	TRBJ2-3	NA	CASSTAGRTDTQYF
TRBV7-2	TRBJ2-3	TRBD2	CASSSRKGGRTDTQYF
TRBV5-1	TRBJ1-2	NA	CASSLIISPKTGYTF
TRBV29-1	TRBJ2-3	NA	CSVTITNTDTQYF
TRBV5-1	TRBJ1-4	NA	CASSRGDTTNEKLFF
TRBV20-1	TRBJ2-4	NA	CCASPQVLAKNIQYF